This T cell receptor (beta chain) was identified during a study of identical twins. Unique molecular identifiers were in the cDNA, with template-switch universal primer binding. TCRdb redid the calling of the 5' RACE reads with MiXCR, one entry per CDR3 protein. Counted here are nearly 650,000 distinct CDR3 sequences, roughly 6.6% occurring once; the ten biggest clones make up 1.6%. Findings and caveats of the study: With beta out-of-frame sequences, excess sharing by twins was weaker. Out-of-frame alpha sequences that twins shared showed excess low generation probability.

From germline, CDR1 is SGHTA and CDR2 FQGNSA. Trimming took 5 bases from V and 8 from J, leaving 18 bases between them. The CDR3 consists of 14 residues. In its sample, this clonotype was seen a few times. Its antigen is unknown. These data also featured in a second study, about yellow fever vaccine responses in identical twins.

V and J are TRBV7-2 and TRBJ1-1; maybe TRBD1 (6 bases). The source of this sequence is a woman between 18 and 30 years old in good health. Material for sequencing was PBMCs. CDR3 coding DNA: TGTGCCAGCAGCCCCCGTGTGGGGGCGGGGGAAGCTTTCTTT. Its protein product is CASSPRVGAGEAFF.